This T cell receptor (beta chain) is from a study of T cell responses to AZD1222 COVID-19 vaccine (dated by TCRdb to the early 2020s). At the level of the whole study: Because spike-specific TCR depth and breadth did not differ between the two schedules, AZD1222 recipients who got a second dose at roughly 4 weeks were pooled with those who got a second dose at roughly 12 weeks. TCR sequencing covered 233 trial participants: about 210 given two doses of AZD1222 and around 25 given two doses of MenACWY control vaccine. Trial participants were enrolled by age into subgroups of 18-55, 56-69 and 70-plus years, and 148, 28 and 57 TCR-sequenced participants, respectively, were included in these subgroups. Overall results and qualifications from the work: In the small 56-69-year group, the increase in depth fell short of significance, most likely because of low power. Because no day 14 peak-response samples were available, the repertoires could be characterized only after the peak T cell response. Spike-specific TCR breadth and depth rose significantly after two AZD1222 doses compared with day 0 and with MenACWY recipients. Reportedly, almost half of the unique spike-specific TCRs recognized epitopes lying outside the regions that are mutated in the B.1.351 and B.1.1.7 variants. Only five to seven AZD1222 recipients were SARS-CoV-2 seropositive at baseline, limiting conclusions about previously exposed vaccinees. Vaccine-associated CD4 TCRs spanned the whole spike protein, with dominant responses in regions 160-218 and 743-854. Participants were mostly white British and included more females than males, and it was suggested by the authors that clonal diversity may have been underestimated.

Points on this clone: It has no known antigen specificity. Base qualities were left out, and no much larger clone turns up one base away.

The CDR3 spans 15 residues, from the cysteine through the phenylalanine. Kept here is only the CDR3 DNA, which spans 45 bases and is read in frame from base 1. V lost 6 bases and J lost 3 bases; the stretch between them is 16 bases long. From the germline V gene (reference sequence), CDR1 is LGHDT and CDR2 is YNNKEL. The sample's time point label, in plain terms: baseline before first vaccination. Samples from vaccinated people were obtained from the UK trials COV001 and COV002, which included a single-blind randomized controlled phase 2/3 trial of AZD1222 (ChAdOx1 nCoV-19) in healthy adults. For TCRbeta chain sequencing, PBMC samples were collected from trial participants at day 0 and at day 28 after the second dose. The CDR3 regions of human TCRbeta chains were analyzed by immunosequencing. The source study handled its data this way. Repertoire TCRs were checked for matches against a reference library of SARS-CoV-2-specific TCRs that had been generated using the MIRA antigen-specificity platform. Breadth was defined as the fraction of unique TCRs that were SARS-CoV-2-associated. Depth was defined as the fraction of total T cells that were SARS-CoV-2-associated. Each spike-specific TCR was assigned to its reactive spike region and to a CD4 or CD8 class using the MIRA data. Log10-transformed breadth and depth values were compared by one-way ANOVA with Sidak's multiple comparisons tests. This immuneACCESS table, as held by TCRdb, lists in-frame sequences with V and J called but not all clones. Of the missing ones, under half trace to an unresolved V gene in checked studies; the others have no known cause. V, J and clone size reflect that table, while D and trimming were determined from the DNA. The sample table contains 75,000 to 100,000 clones; only one count was recorded for roughly 90% of them. The leading ten clones occupy around 3% of the sample.

Specimen: peripheral blood, collected on day 0 of AZD1222 vaccination. The chain couples TRBV3-1 (or the pseudogene TRBV3-2) to TRBJ2-3, with TRBD1 perhaps the D gene, on 6 matching bases. This receptor was obtained from an adult in good health. The DNA is TGTGCCAGCAGTCATACCGGGACATCAACAGATACGCAGTATTTT. Translated, it gives CASSHTGTSTDTQYF.